These 20 T cell receptor beta chains originate from one sample sequenced in a study of OX40 agonist ivuxolimab in advanced cancers. Clones were read by immunoSEQ multiplex PCR, and TCRdb kept only the in-frame ones, dropping some. This sample has approximately 90,000 clones, with 91% found just once. The input for sequencing was CD4+ or CD8+ T cells sorted from blood, taken in a trial of the OX40 agonist ivuxolimab. These receptors originate from an adult with an advanced solid tumor such as melanoma, head and neck, liver or kidney cancer.

The chain links TRBV2 to TRBJ2-3; unclear D gene. Trimming stripped 6 bases from V and 6 bases from J, with 7 bases between. The germline V gene has CDR1 SNHLY and CDR2 FYNNEI. This CDR3 contains 11 residues. The CDR3 coding sequence is TGTGCCAGCAGGGTCGGGGATACGCAGTATTTT. Its protein is CASRVGDTQYF.

The chain links TRBV6-6 to TRBJ2-7, with D perhaps matching TRBD1 (5 bases). The germline V and J ends were trimmed by 0 bases and 0 bases, with 9 bases remaining between them. This CDR3 contains 15 residues. Germline V gene data show CDR1 as MNHNY and CDR2 as SVGAGI (reference sequence). This CDR3 reads CASSYSGRDSYEQYF. In DNA form, the CDR3 reads TGTGCCAGCAGTTACTCCGGCAGGGACTCCTACGAGCAGTACTTC.

V usage is TRBV5-4 and J usage is TRBJ2-7, with 10 bases fitting TRBD1. The CDR3 loop spans 16 amino acids. Germline V gene data show CDR1 as SGHNT and CDR2 as YYREEE (reference sequence). Trimming took 2 bases from V and 2 from J; bases not matched to a gene: 7. The CDR3 region is CASSFSSGQGPYEQYF. CDR3 bases: TGTGCCAGCAGCTTTTCTTCGGGACAGGGGCCCTACGAGCAGTACTTC.

This clone was observed a handful of times. The chain joins TRBV2 to TRBJ2-7; 12 bases fit TRBD1. V shed 5 bases, J shed 4 bases, and the junction held 6 bases outside the gene matches. CDR3 length: 15 residues. Germline CDR1 and CDR2: SNHLY and FYNNEI. The CDR3 region is CASSSGTGGSYEQYF. CDR3 DNA: TGTGCCAGCAGTTCCGGGACAGGGGGCTCTTACGAGCAGTACTTC.

The chain recombines TRBV7-6 with TRBJ2-7; D gene uncertain. The V end was cut by 5 bases, the J end by 5 bases, with 22 bases between. Germline CDR1 SGHVS, CDR2 FNYEAQ. The CDR3 loop spans 16 amino acids. The CDR3 DNA reads as TGTGCCAGCAGCCCCTGGGTTGATGGGATAAATAACGAGCAGTACTTC. Translating it yields CASSPWVDGINNEQYF.

The rearrangement links TRBV2 to TRBJ2-1; D is perhaps TRBD1 or TRBD2 (5 bases each). This CDR3 has 17 residues. CDR1 and CDR2 from the germline V gene are SNHLY and FYNNEI. V shed 2 bases and J shed 0 bases, with 14 bases lying between them. Here the CDR3 reads CASSEFPAGSSYNEQFF. The CDR3 DNA follows: TGTGCCAGCAGTGAATTTCCTGCAGGGAGCTCCTACAATGAGCAGTTCTTC.

The chain joins TRBV28 to TRBJ1-2, with D maybe TRBD1 (6 bases). The CDR3 has 12 amino acids. V lost 7 bases, J lost 8 bases, and 14 bases lay in between. Germline CDR1 MDHEN, CDR2 SYDVKM. The CDR3 loop reads CASTQQGGGYTF. CDR3 bases: TGTGCCAGCACCCAACAGGGCGGCGGCTACACCTTC.

The rearrangement links TRBV6-5 to TRBJ2-5, with D uncertain. CDR1 and CDR2 from the germline V gene are MNHEY and SVGAGI. The V gene lost 2 bases and the J gene lost 5 bases, with 3 bases spanning the gap. This CDR3 is 11 amino acids long. The CDR3 nucleotides read TGTGCCAGCAGTTACGGGGAGACCCAGTACTTC. Protein: CASSYGETQYF.

This rearrangement joins TRBV7-8 to TRBJ2-7; no clear D. The CDR3 is 14 amino acids. V lost 2 bases and J 0 bases, leaving 8 bases between the germline ends. From germline, CDR1 is SGHVS and CDR2 FQNEAQ. This CDR3 is CASSLRATSYEQYF. Here the CDR3 DNA reads TGTGCCAGCAGCTTACGGGCCACCTCCTACGAGCAGTACTTC.

The rearrangement uses TRBV11-2 and TRBJ1-2; D may be TRBD1 (5 bases). Trimming took off 3 bases at V and 8 bases at J, with 16 bases between the two ends. CDR3 length: 14 residues. Per germline, CDR1 SGHAT and CDR2 FQNNGV. CDR3 sequence (DNA): TGTGCCAGCAGCTTTGGGGGGGACCCTAGGGGCTACACCTTC. Encoded protein: CASSFGGDPRGYTF.

J is TRBJ2-5 and V is TRBV4-2; tentatively, D is TRBD2 (5 bases). Germline V CDR1 and CDR2: LGHNA, YNFKEQ. The CDR3 has 14 residues. The V end was cut by 5 bases, the J end by 2 bases, with 12 bases between. Here the CDR3 reads CASSNEEVQETQYF. CDR3 bases: TGTGCCAGCAGCAACGAGGAGGTACAAGAGACCCAGTACTTC.

The chain employs TRBV4-1 and TRBJ2-1; 7 bases are shared with TRBD1. CDR1 MGHRA and CDR2 YSYEKL come from the germline V gene. The CDR3 runs 16 residues. The ends lost 2 bases at V and 5 bases at J; junction bases unmatched: 9. CDR3 sequence reads: CASSQTWTGGDNEQFF. DNA for the CDR3: TGCGCCAGCAGCCAAACGTGGACAGGAGGAGACAATGAGCAGTTCTTC.

The V gene is TRBV18, the J gene TRBJ1-5, with unresolved D. The ends were cut back, 2 bases at V and 7 bases at J, with 3 bases in the middle. From germline, CDR1 is KGHSH and CDR2 LQKENI. The CDR3 totals 11 residues. CDR3 DNA sequence: TGTGCCAGCTCACCAGGCCAGCCCCAGCATTTT. Protein product: CASSPGQPQHF.

On this clone: Compared with germline, one end of the junction differs, possibly owing to a read error. V gene TRBV2 combines with J gene TRBJ1-4; 7 bases match TRBD1. Germline CDR1 and CDR2: SNHLY and FYNNEI. This CDR3 spans 14 amino acids. The CDR3 region has the DNA TGTGCCAGCAGGGAAGACAGGGCCAATGAAAAACTGTTTTTT. Its protein is CASREDRANEKLFF.

This clone came up a few times. V and J are TRBV5-6 and TRBJ1-1; D is undetermined. The ends were cut back, 4 bases at V and 3 bases at J, with 7 bases in the middle. The CDR3 has 12 amino acids. Germline CDR1 reads SGHDT; CDR2 reads YYEEEE. The CDR3 spells CASSESYTEAFF. The CDR3 nucleotides read TGTGCCAGCAGCGAGAGTTACACTGAAGCTTTCTTT.

The V and J genes are TRBV7-9 and TRBJ2-5; 10 bases align to TRBD2. The CDR3 is 16 residues long. CDR1 is SEHNR and CDR2 is FQNEAQ in the germline V gene (reference sequence). Losses at the gene ends were 5 bases for V and 1 base for J; bases not matched to a gene: 7. This CDR3 reads CASSPLAGDLQETQYF. DNA for the CDR3: TGTGCCAGCAGCCCCCTAGCGGGAGACCTCCAAGAGACCCAGTACTTC.

This rearrangement joins TRBV6-1 to TRBJ1-1, with unresolved D. V shed 6 bases and J shed 4 bases, with 18 bases lying between them. The CDR3 length is 15 residues. Germline lookup yields CDR1 MNHNS and CDR2 SASEGT. The CDR3 DNA follows: TGTGCCAGCAGCCTAGCACGGAGTTTAAGCACTGAAGCTTTCTTT. Translating it yields CASSLARSLSTEAFF.

The gene calls are TRBV5-6 and TRBJ1-5, with D unclear. Between the trimmed V and J ends, which lost 2 bases and 0 bases, there was a span of 6 bases. CDR3 length equals 14 residues. Per germline, CDR1 SGHDT and CDR2 YYEEEE. The CDR3 is CASSFGSSNQPQHF. CDR3 bases: TGTGCCAGCAGCTTTGGGAGTAGCAATCAGCCCCAGCATTTT. The whole variable domain, filled in from reference TRBV5-6 and TRBJ1-5, reads DAGVTQSPTHLIKTRGQQVTLRCSPKSGHDTVSWYQQALGQGPQFIFQYYEEEERQRGNFPDRFSGHQFPNYSSELNVNALLLGDSALYLCASSFGSSNQPQHFGDGTRLSIL.

The chain combines TRBV5-1 with TRBJ2-2; the D gene is possibly TRBD1 (6 bases). Germline values: CDR1 SGHRS, CDR2 YFSETQ. The V end lost 4 bases, the J end lost 6 bases, and 13 bases lay between the germline ends. The CDR3 loop spans 14 amino acids. The CDR3 is CASSARDTSGELFF. In nucleotides, the CDR3 is TGCGCCAGCAGCGCCCGGGACACCTCCGGGGAGCTGTTTTTT.

This clone was counted between two and nine times. The chain recombines TRBV19 with TRBJ2-7, with 8 bases matching TRBD2. The CDR3 length is 13 residues. The V segment lost 2 bases and the J segment 6 bases; nucleotides outside the gene matches: 3. The germline V gene encodes CDR1 LNHDA and CDR2 SQIVND (reference sequence). CDR3 bases: TGTGCCAGTAGTATAAAGCGGGAGAGCGAGCAGTACTTC. Translated: CASSIKRESEQYF.